These 31 T cell receptor beta chains originate from one sample sequenced in a study of regulatory T cells in long-lasting Graves disease. Both iRepertoire HTBI primers and Arm-PCR of CDR3 regions were used to build the TCR beta libraries. TCRdb re-called the multiplex PCR reads with MiXCR, one entry per CDR3 protein. The data show more than 650,000 distinct CDR3 sequences, roughly 30% seen once. Regarding time point: persistent/refractory GD, antithyroid drugs over 5 years with positive TRAb. PBMC-derived RNA was used for the TCR library. The source material was peripheral blood mononuclear cells (PBMCs), sampled when the disease was refractory, from a patient treated with antithyroid drugs. The receptors were sampled from a female donor with Graves disease.

There are a few counts of this clonotype. This sequence joins TRBV11-2 and TRBJ1-4; no clear D gene. The CDR3 length is 15 residues. In germline, CDR1 is SGHAT, CDR2 FQNNGV. Trimming shortened V by 3 bases and J by 3 bases, and 11 bases separated the two germline ends. The CDR3 is CASSFGGLANEKLFF. CDR3 bases: TGTGCCAGCAGCTTCGGAGGACTGGCTAATGAAAAACTGTTTTTT.

This sequence joins TRBV19 and TRBJ1-1, with D perhaps TRBD1 (5 bases). Trimming stripped 6 bases from V and 2 bases from J, with 22 bases between. The CDR3 has 17 residues. Germline CDR1 LNHDA, CDR2 SQIVND (reference sequence). The CDR3 DNA is TGTGCCAGTAGGAACCGATGGGAGGCGGGGGACAACACTGAAGCTTTCTTT. It encodes CASRNRWEAGDNTEAFF.

This clonotype has just a few counts. The V and J genes are TRBV19 and TRBJ2-4; D gene unclear. Trimming left V 1 base short and J 8 bases short, with 9 bases between. Germline V gives CDR1 LNHDA, CDR2 SQIVND (reference sequence). This CDR3 has 13 residues. The CDR3 protein is CASSIGVVDIQYF. CDR3 coding DNA: TGTGCCAGTAGTATAGGGGTGGTAGACATTCAGTACTTC.

This clonotype was seen repeatedly, ten times or more. The chain uses TRBV12-3 or TRBV12-4 and TRBJ1-5; tentative D call: TRBD1 (6 bases). Trimming removed 4 bases at V and 0 bases at J, with 10 bases between. The CDR3 runs to 15 residues. The DNA of the CDR3 is TGTGCCAGCAGTTCGACAGGCCTTAGCAATCAGCCCCAGCATTTT. This codes for CASSSTGLSNQPQHF.

This chain connects TRBV14 to TRBJ2-7, with D unclear. V was pared by 4 bases and J by 4 bases, with 14 bases between. The CDR3 has 14 residues. Per germline, CDR1 SGHDN and CDR2 FVKESK. The CDR3 nucleotides are TGTGCCAGCAGCCCACCAACCCCGAGGTACGAGCAGTACTTC. This translates into CASSPPTPRYEQYF.

The chain carries TRBV5-4 and TRBJ1-2; TRBD1 matches at 7 bases. This CDR3 is 13 amino acids long. The V gene's germline CDR1 is SGHNT and CDR2 YYREEE (reference sequence). J lost 8 bases, V lost 4 bases, and 8 bases had no gene match. CDR3 DNA sequence: TGTGCCAGCAGCCGAACAGGGGAGGGAGGCTACACCTTC. This sequence encodes CASSRTGEGGYTF.

The chain uses TRBV28 and TRBJ2-4; 8 positions agree with TRBD2. The CDR3 length is 17 residues. The V gene end was trimmed by 8 bases and the J gene end by 3 bases; junction bases not matched to a gene: 15. The germline V gene has CDR1 MDHEN and CDR2 SYDVKM. The chain's CDR3 is CASSPTGTSGDKNIQYF. DNA for the CDR3: TGTGCCAGCTCACCCACCGGGACTAGTGGAGACAAAAACATTCAGTACTTC.

A single count supports this clonotype. At one of its ends the junction is not consistent with the germline gene, which may arise from a read error. V gene TRBV18 combines with J gene TRBJ1-1; D ambiguous. CDR3 length: 14 residues. CDR1 and CDR2 (germline): KGHSH, LQKENI. CDR3 residues: CASSPPRQNTEASF. CDR3 coding DNA: TGTGCCAGCTCACCCCCCCGTCAGAACACTGAAGCTTCCTTT.

The J gene is TRBJ1-1, the V gene TRBV20-1; no clear D. Germline CDR1 reads DFQATT; CDR2 reads SNEGSKA (reference sequence). V lost 3 bases and J lost 0, with 14 bases in between. There are 15 residues in the CDR3. The CDR3 loop reads CSARDLGIMNTEAFF. CDR3 DNA sequence: TGCAGTGCTAGGGACCTTGGCATTATGAACACTGAAGCTTTCTTT.

In this sample, this clonotype turned up many times. The rearrangement uses TRBV9 and TRBJ2-4; possible D gene TRBD2, 6 bases. There are 14 residues in the CDR3. Germline lookup yields CDR1 SGDLS and CDR2 YYNGEE. V was pared by 0 bases and J by 8 bases, with 12 bases between. The DNA of the CDR3 is TGTGCCAGCAGCGTAGGGGGGGACTTGTACATTCAGTACTTC. This sequence encodes CASSVGGDLYIQYF.

This clonotype was observed many times. The chain links TRBV7-2 to TRBJ2-7, with D perhaps being TRBD1 or TRBD2 (6 bases each). CDR1 is SGHTA, CDR2 FQGNSA, per germline. Trimming removed 5 bases from V and 3 bases from J, with 14 bases in between. The CDR3 runs to 14 residues. The CDR3 spells CASSTQGGSYEQYF. Here the CDR3 DNA reads TGTGCCAGCAGCACACAAGGGGGGAGCTACGAGCAGTACTTC.

The rearrangement links TRBV19 to TRBJ2-7, with 9 positions matching TRBD1. The CDR3 totals 16 residues. V trimming: 1 base; J trimming: 2 bases; junction bases outside the gene matches: 6. CDR1 is LNHDA and CDR2 is SQIVND in the germline V gene (reference sequence). CDR3 region: CASSIGTGGLPYEQYF. The DNA for the CDR3 is TGTGCCAGTAGTATAGGTACAGGGGGCCTCCCCTACGAGCAGTACTTC.

The V call is TRBV6-9, the J call TRBJ1-5; D possibly corresponds to TRBD1 (6 bases). The germline CDR1 and CDR2 sequences are MNHGY and SVAAGI. The CDR3 contains 15 residues. With 4 bases removed from V and 3 bases from J, the gap between germline ends came to 13 bases. The CDR3 region is CASSLGYRVNQPQHF. The CDR3 DNA sequence: TGTGCCAGCAGTTTGGGTTACAGGGTCAATCAGCCCCAGCATTTT.

This rearrangement joins TRBV19 to TRBJ1-4, with D uncertain. This CDR3 comprises 11 residues. The germline CDR1 and CDR2 sequences are LNHDA and SQIVND (reference sequence). The germline V and J ends were trimmed by 1 base and 8 bases, with 2 bases remaining between them. The CDR3 DNA reads as TGTGCCAGTAGTATAGCCGAAAAACTGTTTTTT. Translating it yields CASSIAEKLFF.

In nucleotides, the CDR3 is TGTGCCAGCAGTGCCGCGGGGCGGAATACGCAGTATTTT. Translation gives CASSAAGRNTQYF. The rearrangement links TRBV12-3 or TRBV12-4 to TRBJ2-3; D may be TRBD2 (6 bases). V was trimmed by 5 bases and J by 7 bases, leaving 13 bases between them. This CDR3 comprises 13 residues.

V is TRBV12-3 or TRBV12-4 and J is TRBJ1-1; possible D gene TRBD1, 5 bases. The CDR3 loop spans 13 amino acids. V was trimmed by 2 bases and J by 8 bases, leaving 12 bases between them. The CDR3 is CASSLKYGAEAFF. The CDR3 DNA reads as TGTGCCAGCAGTTTAAAGTATGGGGCCGAAGCTTTCTTT.

This clonotype appeared a few times. The chain joins TRBV3-1 to TRBJ1-2; no clear D gene. The germline V and J ends were trimmed by 4 bases and 8 bases, with 17 bases remaining between them. The CDR3 has 14 residues. Germline V gives CDR1 LGHDT, CDR2 YNNKEL (reference sequence). The chain's CDR3 is CASSPSGERKGYTF. CDR3 DNA: TGTGCCAGCAGCCCCTCCGGGGAAAGGAAGGGCTACACCTTC. Complete variable domain (other parts from reference TRBV3-1 and TRBJ1-2): DTAVSQTPKYLVTQMGNDKSIKCEQNLGHDTMYWYKQDSKKFLKIMFSYNNKELIINETVPNRFSPKSPDKAHLNLHINSLELGDSAVYFCASSPSGERKGYTFGSGTRLTVV.

The table lists this clonotype with a few counts. The chain has TRBV10-2 and TRBJ2-2; D is possibly TRBD2 (5 bases). The germline V and J ends were trimmed by 8 bases and 0 bases, with 10 bases remaining between them. CDR1 and CDR2 (germline): WSHSY, SAAADI. This CDR3 comprises 14 residues. CDR3 sequence: CASSGIPNTGELFF. The CDR3 DNA sequence: TGCGCCAGCTCCGGGATCCCGAACACCGGGGAGCTGTTTTTT.

This clonotype was picked up many times. This rearrangement joins TRBV28 to TRBJ1-2, with 7 bases lining up with TRBD1. Per germline, CDR1 MDHEN and CDR2 SYDVKM. V was pared by 10 bases and J by 4 bases, with 9 bases of the junction left unmatched. This CDR3 is 13 amino acids long. This CDR3 is CANTRGRGYGYTF. CDR3 nucleotides: TGTGCCAACACGAGGGGGCGCGGCTATGGCTACACCTTC.

This clonotype was counted only a few times. Here the CDR3 reads CSARGSSGRYNEQFF. CDR3 DNA sequence: TGCAGTGCTAGAGGAAGTAGCGGGAGGTACAATGAGCAGTTCTTC. This sequence joins TRBV20-1 and TRBJ2-1; 10 positions match TRBD2. The CDR3 has 15 amino acids. Germline V gives CDR1 DFQATT, CDR2 SNEGSKA (reference sequence). The V and J ends lost 1 base and 4 bases, in that order; junction bases with no gene match: 4.

The chain links TRBV30 to TRBJ1-2, with TRBD1 matching over 8 bases. Germline V gives CDR1 GTSNPN, CDR2 SVGIG (reference sequence). J was trimmed by 0 bases and V by 1 base; bases with no gene match: 7. The CDR3 has 16 amino acids. CDR3 nucleotides: TGTGCCTGGAGTGCCCGGACAGGGTGGTCTAACTATGGCTACACCTTC. It specifies CAWSARTGWSNYGYTF. The entire variable domain, with the rest obtained from reference TRBV30 and TRBJ1-2, is as follows: SQTIHQWPATLVQPVGSPLSLECTVEGTSNPNLYWYRQAAGRGLQLLFYSVGIGQISSEVPQNLSASRPQDRQFILSSKKLLLSDSGFYLCAWSARTGWSNYGYTFGSGTRLTVV.

This clonotype showed up just a few times. The V call is TRBV28, the J call TRBJ1-2; 8 bases align to TRBD1. V shed 3 bases, J shed 8 bases, and the junction held 14 bases outside the gene matches. Germline loops: CDR1 MDHEN, CDR2 SYDVKM. The CDR3 has 16 residues. CDR3 protein: CASSFRGGTGGRGYTF. In DNA, the CDR3 is TGTGCCAGCAGTTTTCGAGGAGGAACAGGGGGACGGGGCTACACCTTC.

The V call is TRBV6-1, the J call TRBJ2-7; 9 bases map to TRBD2. CDR3 length: 16 residues. J gave up 5 bases and V 0 bases, and 8 bases lay outside the gene matches. CDR1 is MNHNS and CDR2 is SASEGT in the germline V gene. CDR3 DNA: TGTGCCAGCAGTGAAGCGCGGGGGGGACCCCCCCACGAGCAGTACTTC. Amino acid sequence: CASSEARGGPPHEQYF.

The chain couples TRBV27 to TRBJ2-2, with D maybe TRBD2 (7 bases). The germline CDR1 and CDR2 sequences are MNHEY and SMNVEV (reference sequence). This CDR3 has 17 amino acids. Trimming took 4 bases from V and 6 from J, leaving 21 bases between them. The CDR3 protein is CASSSPGGQGSPGELFF. CDR3 DNA: TGTGCCAGCAGTTCTCCCGGGGGGCAGGGGTCCCCCGGGGAGCTGTTTTTT.

The CDR3 DNA reads as TGCGCCAGCAGCTTGGACCCCGGGACAGGGCGGACCGGGGAGCTGTTTTTT. Translation: CASSLDPGTGRTGELFF. This chain connects TRBV5-1 to TRBJ2-2, with 9 bases that match TRBD1. V shed 0 bases and J 5 bases; nucleotides not matched to a gene: 8. The CDR3 runs 17 residues. Germline CDR1 is SGHRS and CDR2 is YFSETQ.

Concerning this clonotype itself: A much larger clone sits a single nucleotide away, making a read error possible. This rearrangement joins TRBV12-3 or TRBV12-4 to TRBJ2-5; no clear D gene. The CDR3 runs to 14 residues. V lost 5 bases to trimming and J lost 3 bases, with 13 bases between them. The DNA of the CDR3 is TGTGCCAGCAGTCGGAGTGCAGGCAAAGAGACCCAGTACTTC. Translation gives CASSRSAGKETQYF.

Concerning this clonotype: A read error may account for a junction end that differs from germline. The chain employs TRBV7-9 and TRBJ2-7; a possible D gene is TRBD2 (6 bases). From germline, CDR1 is SEHNR and CDR2 FQNEAQ (reference sequence). The CDR3 runs 13 residues. CDR3: CASSLAKDYEQCF. The CDR3 DNA sequence: TGTGCCAGCAGCTTGGCTAAGGACTACGAGCAGTGCTTC.

This clonotype was seen many times. The chain is built from TRBV2 and TRBJ2-7; D remains ambiguous. Germline assignment: CDR1 SNHLY and CDR2 FYNNEI. This CDR3 region has 12 residues. The V end was cut by 6 bases, the J end by 5 bases, with 11 bases between. The CDR3: CASSRFKNEQYF. The CDR3 DNA reads as TGTGCCAGCAGCCGGTTTAAAAACGAGCAGTACTTC.

This clonotype has just a few counts. The chain uses TRBV10-3 and TRBJ2-7, with 7 bases aligning to TRBD2. From germline, CDR1 is ENHRY and CDR2 SYGVKD. V trimming: 0 bases; J trimming: 7 bases; junction bases outside the gene matches: 12. The CDR3 consists of 16 residues. The chain's CDR3 is CAISESVGGAGGEQYF. DNA of the CDR3: TGTGCCATCAGTGAGTCGGTCGGCGGGGCCGGGGGGGAGCAGTACTTC.

Only a few counts were recorded for this clonotype. V usage is TRBV27 and J usage is TRBJ2-7; the D gene could be TRBD1 or TRBD2 (5 bases each). The V end lost 8 bases, the J end lost 2 bases, and 13 bases lay between the germline ends. CDR3 length: 13 amino acids. Per the germline V gene, CDR1 is MNHEY and CDR2 is SMNVEV (reference sequence). This CDR3 reads CASGTLGAYEQYF. The CDR3 coding sequence is TGTGCCAGCGGGACCCTAGGTGCCTACGAGCAGTACTTC.

This clonotype was seen ten or more times. The V gene is TRBV11-3, the J gene TRBJ2-5, with TRBD1 identical over 7 bases. This CDR3 is 16 amino acids long. V was pared by 1 base and J by 2 bases, with 7 bases of the junction left unmatched. Looked up from germline, CDR1 is SGHNT and CDR2 is YENEEA. In nucleotides, the CDR3 is TGTGCCAGCAGCTTAGGAGTCGGACAGGAGCAAGAGACCCAGTACTTC. Its protein product is CASSLGVGQEQETQYF.